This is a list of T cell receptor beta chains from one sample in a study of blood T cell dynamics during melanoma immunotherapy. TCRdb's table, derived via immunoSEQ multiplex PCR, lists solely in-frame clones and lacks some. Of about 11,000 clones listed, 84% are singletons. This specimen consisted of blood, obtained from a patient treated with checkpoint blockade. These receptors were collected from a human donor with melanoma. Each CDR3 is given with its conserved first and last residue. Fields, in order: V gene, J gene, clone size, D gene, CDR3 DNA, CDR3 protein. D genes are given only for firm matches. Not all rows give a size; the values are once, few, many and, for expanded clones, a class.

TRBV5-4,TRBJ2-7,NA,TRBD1,TGTGCCAGCAGCTTAGGGACAGCGGCTGAGCAGTACTTC,CASSLGTAAEQYF
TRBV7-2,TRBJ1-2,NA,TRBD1,TGTGCCAGCAGCTTTACAGGGGTCGGGGACTATGGCTACACCTTC,CASSFTGVGDYGYTF
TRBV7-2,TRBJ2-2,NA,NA,TGTGCCAGCAGCTTATTCGGAGGGTCGAACACCGGGGAGCTGTTTTTT,CASSLFGGSNTGELFF
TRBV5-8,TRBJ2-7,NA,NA,TGTGCCAGCAGCTCGGGACAAACCACCTACGAGCAGTACTTC,CASSSGQTTYEQYF
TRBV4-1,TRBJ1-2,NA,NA,TGCGCCAGCCGGCCGGGAGGGGTTACTAACTATGGCTACACCTTC,CASRPGGVTNYGYTF
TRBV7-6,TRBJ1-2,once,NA,TGTGCCAGCAGCTTAGGCAGGGGCAACTATGGCTACACCTTC,CASSLGRGNYGYTF
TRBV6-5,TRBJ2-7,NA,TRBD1,TGTGCCAGCACCTTAACAGGGGTCGGGTACTACGAGCAGTACTTC,CASTLTGVGYYEQYF
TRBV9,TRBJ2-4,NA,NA,TGTGCCAGCAGCGTAGGGGGACTCTCTTCTCCACAGTACTTC,CASSVGGLSSPQYF
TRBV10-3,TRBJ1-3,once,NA,TGTGCCACCGCTTCAGGGGTTGCTGCGGACACCATATATTTT,CATASGVAADTIYF
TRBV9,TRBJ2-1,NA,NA,TGTGCCAGCAGCACCCGCGGCGGAAGCTCCTACAATGAGCAGTTCTTC,CASSTRGGSSYNEQFF
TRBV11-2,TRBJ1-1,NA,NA,TGTGCCAGCAGCCCGGAGGCCTCACCGAACACTGAAGCTTTCTTT,CASSPEASPNTEAFF
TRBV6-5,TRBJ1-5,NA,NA,TGTGCCAGCAGCCTAGACCGAAATCAGCCCCAGCATTTT,CASSLDRNQPQHF
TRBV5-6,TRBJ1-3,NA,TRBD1,TGTGCCAGCAGCTGGACAGGGGCCCACGGAAACACCATATATTTT,CASSWTGAHGNTIYF
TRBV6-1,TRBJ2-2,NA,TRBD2,TGTGCCAGCAGTGAAATAAGCGGGAGCAACACCGGGGAGCTGTTTTTT,CASSEISGSNTGELFF
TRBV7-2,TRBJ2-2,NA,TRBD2,TGTGCCAGCAGCTTATTAGCGGGGACCAACACCGGGGAGCTGTTTTTT,CASSLLAGTNTGELFF
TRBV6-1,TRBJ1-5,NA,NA,TGTGCCAGCATGAGGGTTGGTCAGCCCCAGCATTTT,CASMRVGQPQHF
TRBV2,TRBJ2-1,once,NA,TGTGCCAGCCCCAGGGGTGAATTAAACAATGAGCAGTTCTTC,CASPRGELNNEQFF
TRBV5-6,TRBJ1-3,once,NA,TGTGCCAGCAGCTTGGGCGGGACATCTGCTCCCTCTGGAAACACCATATATTTT,CASSLGGTSAPSGNTIYF
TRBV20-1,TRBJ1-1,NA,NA,TGCAGTGCTAGGGTCAACACTGAAGCTTTCTTT,CSARVNTEAFF
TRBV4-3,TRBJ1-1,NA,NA,TGCGCCAGCAGCCCGACCGGACCACGAACTGAAGCTTTCTTT,CASSPTGPRTEAFF
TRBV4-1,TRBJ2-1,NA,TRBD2,TGCGCCAGCAGCCAAGAGGCGGGGGGGCCTTTGGATGAGCAGTTCTTC,CASSQEAGGPLDEQFF
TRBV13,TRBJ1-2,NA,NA,TGTGCCAGCAGCCCCAGGACAGATTATGGCTACACCTTC,CASSPRTDYGYTF
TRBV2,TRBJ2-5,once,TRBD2,TGTGCCACCCGGAGGCTAGCGGCGAACCAAGAGACCCAGTACTTC,CATRRLAANQETQYF
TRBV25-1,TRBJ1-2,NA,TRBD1,TGTGCCAGCAGTCCCTCCTCGGGACAGGGGGCGGGCTATGGCTACACCTTC,CASSPSSGQGAGYGYTF
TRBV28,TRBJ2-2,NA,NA,TGTGCCAGCCAGCGGTACACCGGGGAGCTGTTTTTT,CASQRYTGELFF
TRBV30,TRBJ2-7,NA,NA,TGTGCCTGGGCCTACACAAGCTACGAGCAGTACTTC,CAWAYTSYEQYF
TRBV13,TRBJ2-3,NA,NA,TGTGCCAGCAGCCAGATTCCGGGACAAGGGGTAGATACGCAGTATTTT,CASSQIPGQGVDTQYF
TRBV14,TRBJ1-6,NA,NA,TGTGCCAGCAGCCAAAAAAGGGGGACGGATAATTCACCCCTCCACTTT,CASSQKRGTDNSPLHF
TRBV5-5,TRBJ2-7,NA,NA,TGTGCCAGCAGCTTGTCGGCAGGCTACGAGCAGTACTTC,CASSLSAGYEQYF
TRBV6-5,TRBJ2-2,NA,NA,TGTGCCAGCAATTACACGGGCCAATACACCGGGGAGCTGTTTTTT,CASNYTGQYTGELFF
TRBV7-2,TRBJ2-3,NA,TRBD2,TGTGCCAGCAGCTTATCACGGAGCGGGGGGGCTGCAGATACGCAGTATTTT,CASSLSRSGGAADTQYF